This T cell receptor beta chain was obtained from a study of shared clonotypes between healthy human individuals. Study results and limitations: In this cohort, only blood was sampled, and tissue repertoires likely differ.

Of note for this clone: As yet, its antigen is unknown.

V was pared by 3 bases and J by 8 bases, with 9 bases between. Germline V gene lookup returns CDR1 MDHEN and CDR2 SYDVKM. The CDR3 sequence is 12 residues long. Donors were healthy HIV-negative adults without recently reported acute infections or vaccinations. Assay runs were performed at deep level. The team ran DNA from unsorted PBMCs on ten immunoSEQ deep assay plates for sequencing. The table came from immunoSEQ multiplex PCR; TCRdb's copy has only in-frame clones and leaves some out. The table shows around 500,000 clones, with about 80% occurring only once. The chain carries TRBV28 and TRBJ2-3; TRBD1 or TRBD2 may be the D gene (5 bases each). The source of this sequence is a woman aged 35 to 49 in good health. Some clones in this sample may be carry-over from other donors' samples. The material sequenced was PBMCs. CDR3: CASSFGGFTQYF. The CDR3 DNA reads as TGTGCCAGCAGTTTTGGGGGATTTACGCAGTATTTT.